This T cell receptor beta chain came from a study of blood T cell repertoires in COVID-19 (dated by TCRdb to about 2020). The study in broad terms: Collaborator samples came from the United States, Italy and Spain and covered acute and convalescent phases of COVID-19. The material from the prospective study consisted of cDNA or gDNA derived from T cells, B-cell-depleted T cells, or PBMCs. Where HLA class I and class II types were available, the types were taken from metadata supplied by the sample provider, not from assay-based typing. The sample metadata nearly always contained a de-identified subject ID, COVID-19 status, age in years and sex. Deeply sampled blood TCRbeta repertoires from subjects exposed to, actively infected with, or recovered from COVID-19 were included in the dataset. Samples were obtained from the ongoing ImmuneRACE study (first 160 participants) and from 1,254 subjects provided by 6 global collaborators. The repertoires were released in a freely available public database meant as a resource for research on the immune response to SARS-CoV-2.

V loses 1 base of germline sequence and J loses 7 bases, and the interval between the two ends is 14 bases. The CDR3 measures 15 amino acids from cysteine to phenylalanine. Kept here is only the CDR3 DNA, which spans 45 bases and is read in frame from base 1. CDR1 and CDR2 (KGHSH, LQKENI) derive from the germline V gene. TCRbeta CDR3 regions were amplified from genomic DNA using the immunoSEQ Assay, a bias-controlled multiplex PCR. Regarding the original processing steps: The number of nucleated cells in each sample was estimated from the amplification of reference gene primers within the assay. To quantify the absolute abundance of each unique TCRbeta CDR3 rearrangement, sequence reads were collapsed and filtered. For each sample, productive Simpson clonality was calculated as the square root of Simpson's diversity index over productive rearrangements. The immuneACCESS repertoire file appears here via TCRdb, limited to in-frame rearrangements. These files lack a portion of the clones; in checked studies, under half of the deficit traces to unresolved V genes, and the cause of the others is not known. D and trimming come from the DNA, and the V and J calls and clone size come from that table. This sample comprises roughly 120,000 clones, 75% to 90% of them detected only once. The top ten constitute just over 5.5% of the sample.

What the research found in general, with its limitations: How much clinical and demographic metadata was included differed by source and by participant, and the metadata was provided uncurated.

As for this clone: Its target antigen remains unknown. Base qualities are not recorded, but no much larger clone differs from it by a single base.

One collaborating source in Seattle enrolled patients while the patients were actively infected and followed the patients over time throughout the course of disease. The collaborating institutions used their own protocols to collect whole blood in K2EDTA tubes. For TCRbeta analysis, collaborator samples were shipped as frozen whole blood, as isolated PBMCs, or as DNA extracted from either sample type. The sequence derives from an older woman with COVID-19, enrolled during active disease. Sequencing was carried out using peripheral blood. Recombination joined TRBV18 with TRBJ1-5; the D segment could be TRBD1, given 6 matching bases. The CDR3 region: CASSPLRGAEQPQHF. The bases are TGTGCCAGCTCACCACTCCGGGGGGCTGAACAGCCCCAGCATTTT.